This T cell receptor beta chain is drawn from a study of CD8 T cells in Susac syndrome. Overall study findings and caveats: Among people with Susac, CD8+ clonal expansion was greatest in TEMRA cells and active patients.

TEMRA cells were FACS-enriched and CD8+ and CD4+ T cells negatively isolated. Random hexamers were used to reverse transcribe an amount of roughly 0.5 to 1 ug RNA. TCR beta CDR3 was amplified by immunoSEQ covering 54 Vbeta and 13 Jbeta. TCRdb called the immunoSEQ multiplex PCR reads again in MiXCR, with one record for every CDR3 protein. Counted here are about 76,000 distinct CDR3 sequences, approximately 94% occurring once; the ten biggest clones make up around 0.45%. In the case of this clonotype: Antigen specificity is unknown.

Germline assignment: CDR1 DFQATT and CDR2 SNEGSKA (reference sequence). V was clipped by 6 bases and J by 1 base; unmatched bases: 15. The CDR3 is 18 residues long. This TCR came from a human donor with Susac syndrome. The sequencing input was CD8+ T cells from PBMCs. The genes are TRBV20-1 and TRBJ2-3; 11 nucleotides line up with TRBD2. The CDR3 spells CSALTPYLAGGRTDTQYF. The CDR3 coding sequence is TGCAGTGCCCTCACACCCTACCTAGCGGGAGGACGCACAGATACGCAGTATTTT.